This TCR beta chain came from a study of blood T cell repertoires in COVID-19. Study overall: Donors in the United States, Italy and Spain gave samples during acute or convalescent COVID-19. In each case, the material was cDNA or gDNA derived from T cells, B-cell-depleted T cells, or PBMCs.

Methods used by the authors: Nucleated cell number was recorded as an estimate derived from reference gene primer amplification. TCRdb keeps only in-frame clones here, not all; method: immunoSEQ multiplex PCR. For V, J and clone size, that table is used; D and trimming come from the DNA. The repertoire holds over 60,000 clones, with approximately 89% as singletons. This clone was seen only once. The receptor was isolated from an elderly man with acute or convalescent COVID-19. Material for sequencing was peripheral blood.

The CDR3 DNA reads TGTGCCAGCAGCCACCGAGATACGGGCAATCAGCCCCAGCATTTT. It is translated as CASSHRDTGNQPQHF. The chain links TRBV4-2 to TRBJ1-5; D remains ambiguous. Germline V gives CDR1 LGHNA, CDR2 YNFKEQ. V was clipped by 3 bases and J by 2 bases, with 11 bases between them. The CDR3 is made up of 15 amino acids.